The rows below give T cell receptor beta chains drawn from one sample of a study of CD8 T cells in Susac syndrome. TCRdb independently ran MiXCR on the immunoSEQ multiplex PCR reads; one entry per CDR3 protein. The sample shows about 180,000 distinct CDR3 sequences, over 90% of them seen only once. Sequenced: CD4+ T cells from PBMCs. All receptors derive from a human donor with Susac syndrome. CDR3s include the opening cysteine and the closing phenylalanine or tryptophan. The D gene is left open where the match is weak. The listing skips clone size in some rows; elsewhere it reads once, few, many or a size class.

d_gene	v_gene	j_gene	abundance	CDR3aa	CDR3nt
-	TRBV28	TRBJ2-7	-	CASSLRGFYEQYF	TGTGCCAGCAGTTTACGGGGGTTCTACGAGCAGTACTTC
-	TRBV30	TRBJ2-7	-	CAWSPLVGGESEQYF	TGTGCCTGGAGTCCCTTGGTTGGGGGAGAAAGCGAGCAGTACTTC
TRBD1	TRBV12-3/TRBV12-4	TRBJ1-2	-	CASSLDGQVYGYTF	TGTGCCAGCAGTTTGGACGGACAGGTCTATGGCTACACCTTC
TRBD1	TRBV6-6	TRBJ2-7	-	CASSPDRGEQYF	TGTGCCAGCAGCCCCGACAGGGGCGAGCAGTACTTC
TRBD1	TRBV30	TRBJ1-4	-	CACTDRGYEKLFF	TGTGCCTGTACAGACAGGGGGTATGAAAAACTGTTTTTT
-	TRBV7-9	TRBJ1-1	-	CASSREVNTEAFF	TGTGCCAGCAGCAGGGAGGTGAACACTGAAGCTTTCTTT
-	TRBV6-5	TRBJ2-1	-	CASSYIRGGEQFF	TGTGCCAGCAGTTACATCAGGGGGGGTGAGCAGTTCTTC
-	TRBV5-1	TRBJ1-5	-	CASSLAPGAEAQPQHF	TGCGCCAGCAGCTTGGCCCCAGGGGCGGAGGCTCAGCCCCAGCATTTT
TRBD2	TRBV5-4	TRBJ2-1	-	CASSLGLAIDEQFF	TGTGCCAGCAGCTTGGGACTAGCGATTGATGAGCAGTTCTTC
-	TRBV3-1	TRBJ2-5	-	CASSRMLMETTETQYF	TGTGCCAGCAGCCGCATGCTCATGGAGACAACAGAGACCCAGTACTTC
-	TRBV4-1	TRBJ2-1	-	CASSQDGRPASYNEQFF	TGCGCCAGCAGCCAAGATGGACGACCGGCCTCCTACAATGAGCAGTTCTTC
TRBD2	TRBV5-6	TRBJ2-1	-	CATWAAGGPHEQFF	TGTGCCACTTGGGCAGCGGGAGGGCCACATGAGCAGTTCTTC
TRBD1	TRBV28	TRBJ1-1	-	CASSRTQGQSPEAFF	TGTGCCAGCAGTCGAACCCAGGGACAGTCCCCTGAAGCTTTCTTT
TRBD2	TRBV9	TRBJ2-3	-	CASSVAMRGTSDGDTQYF	TGTGCCAGCAGCGTAGCGATGCGCGGGACTAGTGATGGAGATACGCAGTATTTT
-	TRBV2	TRBJ1-3	-	CASTASGNTIYF	TGTGCCAGCACAGCCTCTGGAAACACCATATATTTT
-	TRBV2	TRBJ2-7	-	CASSPGPGDYEQYF	TGTGCCAGCAGCCCGGGACCAGGGGACTACGAGCAGTACTTC
-	TRBV27	TRBJ2-7	-	CASSFLGQVAYEQYF	TGTGCCAGCAGTTTTCTGGGCCAGGTGGCCTACGAGCAGTACTTC
TRBD1	TRBV20-1	TRBJ2-1	-	CSAREDRDNEQFF	TGCAGTGCTAGAGAAGACAGGGACAATGAGCAGTTCTTC
-	TRBV14	TRBJ2-3	-	CASSQGVVDTQYF	TGTGCCAGCAGCCAAGGCGTCGTTGATACGCAGTATTTT
-	TRBV29-1	TRBJ2-7	-	CSGRGDLPYEQYF	TGCAGCGGTAGGGGGGACCTCCCCTACGAGCAGTACTTC
-	TRBV30	TRBJ2-2	-	CAWSISGAHTGELFF	TGTGCCTGGAGCATTTCAGGAGCCCACACCGGGGAGCTGTTTTTT
-	TRBV12-3/TRBV12-4	TRBJ1-1	-	CASSFRAPSGTEAFF	TGTGCCAGCAGTTTCAGGGCGCCCTCTGGCACTGAAGCTTTCTTT
-	TRBV20-1	TRBJ1-4	-	CSAELGEMEKLFF	TGCAGTGCTGAACTGGGGGAGATGGAAAAACTGTTTTTT
-	TRBV7-9	TRBJ2-3	-	CASSLQTGTDTQYF	TGTGCCAGCAGCTTACAGACGGGCACAGATACGCAGTATTTT
-	TRBV20-1	TRBJ2-3	-	CSVRQSSTDTQYF	TGCAGTGTGCGGCAGAGCAGCACAGATACGCAGTATTTT
-	TRBV7-9	TRBJ2-7	few	CASSLAGSDEQYF	TGTGCCAGCAGCTTGGCAGGGTCCGACGAGCAGTACTTC
TRBD1	TRBV20-1	TRBJ1-4	-	CSASVGGYEKLFF	TGCAGTGCTAGTGTAGGGGGCTATGAAAAACTGTTTTTT
-	TRBV4-1	TRBJ1-2	-	CASSPGGVRVNYGYTF	TGCGCCAGCAGCCCGGGGGGGGTGAGGGTTAACTATGGCTACACCTTC
TRBD2	TRBV10-3	TRBJ2-1	-	CAISESPAGGHNEQFF	TGTGCCATCAGTGAGTCCCCAGCGGGGGGGCATAATGAGCAGTTCTTC
TRBD2	TRBV6-2/TRBV6-3	TRBJ2-7	-	CASRRGLAGNYEQYF	TGTGCCAGCAGACGGGGACTAGCGGGCAACTACGAGCAGTACTTC
TRBD1	TRBV29-1	TRBJ2-5	-	CSGGQRRETQYF	TGCAGCGGGGGACAGAGAAGGGAGACCCAGTACTTC
-	TRBV18	TRBJ1-5	-	CASSPRAENQPQHF	TGTGCCAGCTCACCACGGGCAGAAAATCAGCCCCAGCATTTT
-	TRBV12-5	TRBJ1-2	-	CASGLDSYGYTF	TGTGCTAGTGGTTTGGACAGCTATGGCTACACCTTC
-	TRBV7-8	TRBJ2-7	-	CASSSTSDEQYF	TGTGCCAGCAGCTCTACCTCGGACGAGCAGTACTTC
TRBD2	TRBV6-2/TRBV6-3	TRBJ2-3	-	CASSLLGLARTDTQYF	TGTGCCAGCAGCTTACTGGGACTAGCGCGAACAGATACGCAGTATTTT
TRBD1	TRBV6-5	TRBJ1-6	once	CASSRTGGSSPLHF	TGTGCCAGCAGTCGGACAGGTGGAAGTTCACCCCTCCACTTT
-	TRBV5-1	TRBJ2-3	-	CASSLGDTTDTQYF	TGCGCCAGCAGCTTGGGGGACACCACAGATACGCAGTATTTT
TRBD2	TRBV3-1	TRBJ2-1	-	CASSPRLAGGTWEQFF	TGTGCCAGCAGCCCTAGGCTAGCGGGGGGAACGTGGGAGCAGTTCTTC
-	TRBV2	TRBJ2-7	-	CASSRAKEQYF	TGTGCCAGCAGTCGCGCGAAAGAGCAGTACTTC
-	TRBV5-6	TRBJ2-4	-	CASSLARGKGGPYLAKNIQYF	TGTGCCAGCAGCTTGGCTCGTGGGAAGGGGGGACCATATCTAGCCAAAAACATTCAGTACTTC
-	TRBV5-4	TRBJ1-1	few	CASSLRGNTEAFF	TGTGCCAGCAGCTTGAGGGGGAACACTGAAGCTTTCTTT
TRBD1	TRBV7-2	TRBJ2-7	-	CASSPSTGTGVYEQYF	TGTGCCAGCAGCCCCTCTACCGGGACAGGGGTCTACGAGCAGTACTTC
-	TRBV30	TRBJ2-3	-	CAWSVGSPDTQYF	TGTGCCTGGAGTGTCGGTAGTCCAGATACGCAGTATTTT
-	TRBV12-3/TRBV12-4	TRBJ2-7	-	CASSLVTSLGGGSIYEQYF	TGTGCCAGCAGTTTAGTTACCTCTTTAGGGGGCGGGAGTATCTACGAGCAGTACTTC
TRBD1	TRBV19	TRBJ2-2	-	CASSIEGRGWHTGELFF	TGTGCCAGTAGTATTGAAGGCAGGGGGTGGCACACCGGGGAGCTGTTTTTT
-	TRBV30	TRBJ1-1	-	CAWSVEPRKRTEAFF	TGTGCCTGGAGTGTAGAGCCCAGGAAAAGGACTGAAGCTTTCTTT
-	TRBV27	TRBJ1-1	-	CASTLSTQGNTEAFF	TGTGCCAGCACCCTTTCTACACAGGGTAACACTGAAGCTTTCTTT
-	TRBV30	TRBJ2-7	-	CAWVRDNSYEQYF	TGTGCCTGGGTCCGGGACAACTCCTACGAGCAGTACTTC
-	TRBV6-2/TRBV6-3	TRBJ1-2	-	CASTFGFLTGYTF	TGTGCCAGCACGTTCGGATTCCTAACGGGCTACACCTTC
-	TRBV28	TRBJ1-3	-	CASSSGVRTAESSGNTIYF	TGTGCCAGCAGCTCCGGGGTGAGGACAGCGGAAAGCTCTGGAAACACCATATATTTT
-	TRBV5-1	TRBJ2-7	-	CANSPLTQRYEQYF	TGCGCCAACAGCCCTTTGACACAGAGATACGAGCAGTACTTC
TRBD2	TRBV20-1	TRBJ2-1	-	CSATPGTSGIYEQFF	TGCAGTGCTACCCCCGGGACTAGCGGAATCTATGAGCAGTTCTTC